Below are 20 T cell receptor beta chains sequenced from a single sample in a study of shared clonotypes between healthy human individuals. The repertoire was sequenced with immunoSEQ multiplex PCR; TCRdb's copy has only in-frame clones and lacks some. The profile covers 2 million to 2.5 million clones, with under 97% appearing a single time and roughly 0.13% taken by the ten largest. The specimen was naive CD4+ T cells sorted from blood. Described subset: CD45RA+ positively selected. Receptors originate from a young man in good health.

This clone was observed a single time. The chain has TRBV7-2 and TRBJ2-7; D call uncertain. Deletions cut 5 bases from V and 6 bases from J, with 14 bases between. The CDR3 totals 13 residues. Per germline, CDR1 SGHTA and CDR2 FQGNSA. In nucleotides, the CDR3 is TGTGCCAGCAGCCCCTCCGCCCCCGGCGAGCAGTACTTC. This sequence encodes CASSPSAPGEQYF.

This clone has a handful of counts. The sample carries other DNA sequences with the same CDR3. The V gene is TRBV5-1, the J gene TRBJ2-7; 11 nucleotides match TRBD1. J gave up 2 bases and V 4 bases, and 2 bases lay outside the gene matches. Germline CDR1 reads SGHRS; CDR2 reads YFSETQ. The CDR3 sequence is 14 residues long. The CDR3 sequence is CASSPGQGAYEQYF. As DNA, the CDR3 is TGCGCCAGCAGCCCGGGACAGGGGGCCTACGAGCAGTACTTC.

The gene calls are TRBV29-1 and TRBJ2-5; tentative D call: TRBD1 (6 bases). The germline CDR1 and CDR2 sequences are SQVTM and ANQGSEA. The CDR3 spans 16 residues. Trimming removed 0 bases at V and 5 bases at J, with 19 bases between. CDR3 in DNA: TGCAGCGTTGAAGATTTTTGGAACAGGGTTGAGGAGACCCAGTACTTC. It yields the protein CSVEDFWNRVEETQYF.

The genes are TRBV18 and TRBJ2-3, with D maybe TRBD2 (5 bases). Per germline, CDR1 KGHSH and CDR2 LQKENI. There are 16 residues in the CDR3. Trimming took off 6 bases at V and 1 base at J, with 17 bases between the two ends. CDR3 nucleotide sequence: TGTGCCAGCTCGACCGGGCTAGCCCCTGGCACAGATACGCAGTATTTT. It codes for CASSTGLAPGTDTQYF. The whole variable domain, remainder taken from reference TRBV18 and TRBJ2-3, is NAGVMQNPRHLVRRRGQEARLRCSPMKGHSHVYWYRQLPEEGLKFMVYLQKENIIDESGMPKERFSAEFPKEGPSILRIQQVVRGDSAAYFCASSTGLAPGTDTQYFGPGTRLTVL.

The chain recombines TRBV5-8 with TRBJ2-7, with D unclear. Germline V CDR1 and CDR2: SGHTS, YDEGEE. Trimming removed 1 base at V and 4 bases at J, with 15 bases between. CDR3 length: 15 amino acids. The CDR3 region has the DNA TGTGCCAGCAGCTTGTTAGTTTTTTCGGCTTACGAGCAGTACTTC. Translating it yields CASSLLVFSAYEQYF. The full variable domain, rest sourced from reference TRBV5-8 and TRBJ2-7, is EAGVTQSPTHLIKTRGQQATLRCSPISGHTSVYWYQQALGLGLQFLLWYDEGEERNRGNFPPRFSGRQFPNYSSELNVNALELEDSALYLCASSLLVFSAYEQYFGPGTRLTVT.

In its sample, this clone was seen once. Distinct nucleotide sequences in the sample also encode this CDR3. The chain combines TRBV18 with TRBJ2-7; D is perhaps TRBD1 (6 bases). The CDR3 has 15 residues. CDR1 and CDR2 (germline): KGHSH, LQKENI. The V and J ends lost 3 bases and 0 bases respectively, with 12 bases between them. The CDR3 DNA is TGTGCCAGCTCACCCCCGGCAGGGGCCTCCTACGAGCAGTACTTC. This codes for CASSPPAGASYEQYF.

The chain couples TRBV6-5 to TRBJ2-5; 8 nucleotides align to TRBD2. The CDR3 is 16 amino acids. J gave up 3 bases and V 0 bases, and 6 bases lay outside the gene matches. Germline V gene data show CDR1 as MNHEY and CDR2 as SVGAGI. The CDR3 nucleotides read TGTGCCAGCAGTTACTCCCCCTGGCGGGGGGAAGAGACCCAGTACTTC. Translated: CASSYSPWRGEETQYF.

The chain joins TRBV5-6 to TRBJ1-2, with D possibly TRBD1 on 6 matching bases. V lost 3 bases and J 5 bases, leaving 11 bases between the germline ends. The germline V gene has CDR1 SGHDT and CDR2 YYEEEE. The CDR3 extends over 13 amino acids. The CDR3 DNA sequence: TGTGCCAGCAGCTCCGGACAGCTTTATGGCTACACCTTC. It is translated as CASSSGQLYGYTF.

This chain uses TRBV27 with TRBJ2-7, with D uncertain. With 3 bases removed from V and 7 bases from J, the gap between germline ends came to 13 bases. Germline CDR1 and CDR2: MNHEY and SMNVEV (reference sequence). This CDR3 spans 13 amino acids. The DNA of the CDR3 is TGTGCCAGCAGTTTCGGTACCTCCGGGGAGCAGTACTTC. Translation: CASSFGTSGEQYF.

This clone is a singleton in its sample. The rearrangement uses TRBV18 and TRBJ2-7, with TRBD1 matching over 7 bases. V shed 4 bases and J 5 bases; nucleotides not matched to a gene: 17. This CDR3 is built from 17 residues. The V gene's germline CDR1 is KGHSH and CDR2 LQKENI. In nucleotides, the CDR3 is TGTGCCAGCTCACTACAAATCGGGACAGCCATGGGAAACGAGCAGTACTTC. Encoded protein: CASSLQIGTAMGNEQYF.

The chain carries TRBV30 and TRBJ2-2, with D unresolved. Germline V gives CDR1 GTSNPN, CDR2 SVGIG (reference sequence). The CDR3 contains 16 residues. Trimming pared 3 bases from V and 0 bases from J, leaving 14 bases between. The CDR3 reads CAWRPMGLPNTGELFF. In DNA form, the CDR3 reads TGTGCCTGGAGGCCGATGGGCCTACCGAACACCGGGGAGCTGTTTTTT.

CDR3 amino acids: CASSPTQGANTEAFF. For the CDR3, the DNA is TGTGCCAGCAGCCCTACACAGGGGGCGAACACTGAAGCTTTCTTT. This sequence joins TRBV6-5 and TRBJ1-1; 9 nucleotides line up with TRBD1. Looked up from germline, CDR1 is MNHEY and CDR2 is SVGAGI. The length of the CDR3 is 15 residues. After removal of 6 bases from V and 1 base from J, the junction contained 6 bases not matched to a gene.

The CDR3 reads CASSQDWEQGDADTQYF. In DNA form, the CDR3 reads TGTGCCAGCAGCCAAGACTGGGAACAGGGCGACGCTGATACGCAGTATTTT. The V gene is TRBV7-9, the J gene TRBJ2-3, with D possibly matching TRBD1 (6 bases). The CDR3 has 17 amino acids. Trimming removed 5 bases from V and 6 bases from J, with 24 bases in between. CDR1 SEHNR and CDR2 FQNEAQ come from the germline V gene (reference sequence).

The chain employs TRBV5-1 and TRBJ2-7, with D possibly matching TRBD1 (6 bases). Deletions cut 2 bases from V and 7 bases from J, with 19 bases between. CDR3 length: 15 amino acids. Germline CDR1 is SGHRS and CDR2 is YFSETQ. This chain's CDR3 is CASSFPLDSLGEQYF. For the CDR3, the DNA is TGCGCCAGCAGCTTTCCTTTGGACAGTCTGGGTGAGCAGTACTTC.

The chain links TRBV7-5 to TRBJ2-7; the D call TRBD2 from the table was never checked on the DNA. TRBV7-5 is classified as a pseudogene. The CDR3 has 14 residues. The CDR3 region has the DNA TGTGCCAGAAGCCCGGGACTAGTATTCTACGAGCAGTACTTC. Translating it yields CARSPGLVFYEQYF.

This chain connects TRBV4-3 to TRBJ1-2, with D uncertain. The V end lost 4 bases, the J end lost 0 bases, and 12 bases lay between the germline ends. CDR3 length: 15 amino acids. Germline loops: CDR1 LGHNA, CDR2 YSLEER. The CDR3 nucleotides are TGCGCCAGCAGCCCTGGGTCCAAATCTAACTATGGCTACACCTTC. This gives the protein CASSPGSKSNYGYTF.

This chain joins TRBV30 and TRBJ1-5; TRBD1 might be the D (5 bases). This CDR3 contains 13 residues. Trimming took 4 bases from V and 3 from J, leaving 10 bases between them. Per the germline V gene, CDR1 is GTSNPN and CDR2 is SVGIG (reference sequence). The CDR3 loop is CAWNQGINQPQHF. The CDR3, as DNA: TGTGCCTGGAATCAGGGAATCAATCAGCCCCAGCATTTT.

The J gene is TRBJ2-6, the V gene TRBV6-1; 7 bases line up with TRBD1. CDR1 is MNHNS and CDR2 is SASEGT in the germline V gene. The CDR3 has 16 residues. V was pared by 4 bases and J by 4 bases, with 7 bases of the junction left unmatched. The CDR3: CASSATGVPGANVLTF. Here the CDR3 DNA reads TGTGCCAGCAGTGCAACAGGGGTGCCCGGGGCCAACGTCCTGACTTTC.

In DNA, the CDR3 is TGTGCCAGCAGTACCTCCCGACAGGGTGGTAACTATGGCTACACCTTC. As protein: CASSTSRQGGNYGYTF. The V gene is TRBV28, the J gene TRBJ1-2; the match to TRBD1 covers 7 bases. This CDR3 is built from 16 residues. The germline CDR1 and CDR2 sequences are MDHEN and SYDVKM. With V trimmed by 5 bases and J by 1 base, 10 bases remained unmatched.

This clone was detected once. The chain is built from TRBV7-9 and TRBJ1-4, with 10 bases matching TRBD1. CDR1 and CDR2 (germline): SEHNR, FQNEAQ (reference sequence). The CDR3 has 15 residues. J was trimmed by 8 bases and V by 5 bases; bases with no gene match: 8. In DNA form, the CDR3 reads TGTGCCAGCAGCCATCCCGGGACAGGGGACGAAAAACTGTTTTTT. This sequence encodes CASSHPGTGDEKLFF.